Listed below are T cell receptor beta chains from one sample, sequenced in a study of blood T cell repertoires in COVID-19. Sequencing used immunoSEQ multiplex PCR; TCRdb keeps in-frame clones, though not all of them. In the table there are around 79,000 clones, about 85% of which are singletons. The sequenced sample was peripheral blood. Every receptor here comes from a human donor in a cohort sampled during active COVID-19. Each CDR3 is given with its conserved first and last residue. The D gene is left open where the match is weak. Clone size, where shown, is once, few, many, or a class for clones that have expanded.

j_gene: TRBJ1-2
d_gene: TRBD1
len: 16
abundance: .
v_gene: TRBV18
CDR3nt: TGTGCCAGCTCATTAAACCGGGACAGGGGGCGTAGTGGCTACACCTTC
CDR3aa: CASSLNRDRGRSGYTF

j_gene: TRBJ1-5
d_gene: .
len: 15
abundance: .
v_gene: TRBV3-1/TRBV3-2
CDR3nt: TGTGCCAGCAGCCACCAGGGGAGCGGCAATCAGCCCCAGCATTTT
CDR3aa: CASSHQGSGNQPQHF

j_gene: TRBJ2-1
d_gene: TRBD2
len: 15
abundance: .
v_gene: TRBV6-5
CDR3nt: TGTGCCAGCAGTTACCAGCGGGGGGTAGTGGATGAGCAGTTCTTC
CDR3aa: CASSYQRGVVDEQFF

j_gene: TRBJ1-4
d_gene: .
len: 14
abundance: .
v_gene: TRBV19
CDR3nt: TGTGCCAGCCTGAACAGGGCTGCTAATGAAAAACTGTTTTTT
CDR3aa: CASLNRAANEKLFF

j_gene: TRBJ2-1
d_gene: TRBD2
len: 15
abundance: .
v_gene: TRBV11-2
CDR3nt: TGTGCCAGCAGCTTAGCTAGCGGGAGCCACAATGAGCAGTTCTTC
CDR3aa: CASSLASGSHNEQFF

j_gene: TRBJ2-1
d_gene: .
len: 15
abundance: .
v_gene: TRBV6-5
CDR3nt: TGTGCCAGCAGCGCCGGGATCTACCTTGTCAATGAGCAGTTCTTC
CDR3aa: CASSAGIYLVNEQFF

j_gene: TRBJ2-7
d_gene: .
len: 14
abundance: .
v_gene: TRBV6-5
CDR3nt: TGTGCCAGCACCTCGGGACATCTCTCCTACGAGCAGTACTTC
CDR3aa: CASTSGHLSYEQYF

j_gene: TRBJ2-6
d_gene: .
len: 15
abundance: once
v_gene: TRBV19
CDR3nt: TGTGCCAGTAGTACAGGGGCTGCTGGGGCCAACGTCCTGACTTTC
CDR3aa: CASSTGAAGANVLTF

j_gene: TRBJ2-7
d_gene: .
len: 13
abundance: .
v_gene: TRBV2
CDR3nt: TGTGCCAGCAGTGGGACAGAAGACTACGAGCAGTACTTC
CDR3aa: CASSGTEDYEQYF

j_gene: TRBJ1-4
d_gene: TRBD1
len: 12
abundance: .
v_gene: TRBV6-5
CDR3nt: TGTGCCAGCGGACAGGTTAATGAAAAACTGTTTTTT
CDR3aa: CASGQVNEKLFF

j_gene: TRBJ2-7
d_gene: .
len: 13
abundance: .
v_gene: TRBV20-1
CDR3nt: TGCAGTGCTAGTGGGCAGGGAGGCTACGAGCAGTACTTC
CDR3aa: CSASGQGGYEQYF

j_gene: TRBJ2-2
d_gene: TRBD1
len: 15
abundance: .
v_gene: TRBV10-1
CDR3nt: TGCGCCAGCAGTGGACAGGGGTTGGACACCGGGGAGCTGTTTTTT
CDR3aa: CASSGQGLDTGELFF

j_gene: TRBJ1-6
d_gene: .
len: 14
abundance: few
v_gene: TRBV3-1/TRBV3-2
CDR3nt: TGTGCCAGCAGTTGGAGACAGCGTAATTCACCCCTCCACTTT
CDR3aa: CASSWRQRNSPLHF

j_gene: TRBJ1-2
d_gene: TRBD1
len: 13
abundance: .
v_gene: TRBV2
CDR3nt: TGTGCCAGCATCCTGGACAGGGATCATGGCTACACCTTC
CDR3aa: CASILDRDHGYTF

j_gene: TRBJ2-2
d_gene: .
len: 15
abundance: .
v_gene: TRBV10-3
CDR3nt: TGTGCCATCAGGATGGAATCGCAGGGGACCGGGGAGCTGTTTTTT
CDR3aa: CAIRMESQGTGELFF

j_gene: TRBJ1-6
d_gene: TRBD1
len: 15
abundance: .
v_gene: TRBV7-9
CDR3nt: TGTGCCAGCAGCATCCTCCGGGACAGGAATTCACCCCTCCACTTT
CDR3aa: CASSILRDRNSPLHF

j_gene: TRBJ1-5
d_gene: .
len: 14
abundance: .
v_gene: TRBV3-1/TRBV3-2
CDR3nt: TGTGCCAGCAGCCAAGTAAATAGCAATCAGCCCCAGCATTTT
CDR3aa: CASSQVNSNQPQHF

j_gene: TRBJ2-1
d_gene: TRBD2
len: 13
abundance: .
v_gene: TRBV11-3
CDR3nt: TGTGCCAGCAGCGTTCTAGCGGACAATGAGCAGTTCTTC
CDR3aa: CASSVLADNEQFF

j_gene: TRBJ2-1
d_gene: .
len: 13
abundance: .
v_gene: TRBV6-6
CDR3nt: TGTGCCAGCATCCACGGCCCGGAGGATGAGCAGTTCTTC
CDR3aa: CASIHGPEDEQFF